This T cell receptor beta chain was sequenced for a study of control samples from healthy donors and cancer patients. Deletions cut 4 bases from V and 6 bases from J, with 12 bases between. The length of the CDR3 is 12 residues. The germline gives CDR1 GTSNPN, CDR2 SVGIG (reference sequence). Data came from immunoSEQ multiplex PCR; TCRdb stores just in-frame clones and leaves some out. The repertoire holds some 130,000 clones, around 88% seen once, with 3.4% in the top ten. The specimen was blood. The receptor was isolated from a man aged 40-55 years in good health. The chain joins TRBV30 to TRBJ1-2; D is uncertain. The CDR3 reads CAWTSQYHGYTF. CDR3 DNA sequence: TGTGCCTGGACGAGTCAGTACCATGGCTACACCTTC. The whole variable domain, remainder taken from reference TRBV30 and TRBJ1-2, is SQTIHQWPATLVQPVGSPLSLECTVEGTSNPNLYWYRQAAGRGLQLLFYSVGIGQISSEVPQNLSASRPQDRQFILSSKKLLLSDSGFYLCAWTSQYHGYTFGSGTRLTVV.